The 18 T cell receptor beta chains listed next were all sequenced from one sample in a study of PD-1 blockade in classical Hodgkin lymphoma. Produced via immunoSEQ multiplex PCR; TCRdb's table is partial and in-frame only. The sample carries fewer than 35,000 clones, about 93% recorded once. The time point: cycle 4 day 1 (C4D1), after 6 weeks of nivolumab. Each patient experienced a relapse that followed autologous stem cell transplantation, and brentuximab vedotin exposure varied. Magnetic negative selection of thawed PBMCs was the method by which CD4+ T cells were purified. This specimen consisted of CD4+ T cells from blood, obtained before the fourth cycle of nivolumab. Receptor source: a human donor with classical Hodgkin lymphoma.

The CDR3 sequence: CASTTEDRLNTGELFF. The CDR3 DNA follows: TGTGCCAGCACGACTGAAGACAGACTGAACACCGGGGAGCTGTTTTTT. This chain uses TRBV27 with TRBJ2-2, with a possible D match to TRBD1 (5 bases). CDR3 length equals 16 residues. Trimming took 7 bases from V and 1 from J, leaving 16 bases between them. Looked up from germline, CDR1 is MNHEY and CDR2 is SMNVEV (reference sequence).

The V call is TRBV7-3, the J call TRBJ2-1; D may be TRBD2 (6 bases). CDR3 length: 14 amino acids. Germline V lookup: CDR1 SGHTA, CDR2 FQGTGA. Trimming pared 3 bases from V and 4 bases from J, leaving 10 bases between. CDR3 sequence: CASSFSGNYNEQFF. The CDR3 DNA reads as TGTGCCAGCAGCTTTAGCGGAAATTACAATGAGCAGTTCTTC.

In DNA, the CDR3 is TGCGCCAGCAGTCAACCGGGACCAACCATACAACCAGCCAAAAACATTCAGTACTTC. This encodes CASSQPGPTIQPAKNIQYF. This rearrangement joins TRBV23-1 to TRBJ2-4; the D gene could be TRBD1 or TRBD2 (5 bases each). TRBV23-1 is marked as an open reading frame, function uncertain. V lost 2 bases and J 0 bases, leaving 20 bases between the germline ends. The CDR3 runs 19 residues.

The genes are TRBV10-3 and TRBJ2-7; unclear D gene. Trimming stripped 4 bases from V and 0 bases from J, with 4 bases between. Germline-derived CDR1 and CDR2 are ENHRY and SYGVKD. CDR3 length: 12 amino acids. The DNA of the CDR3 is TGTGCCATCAGTGGGACCTCCTACGAGCAGTACTTC. It encodes CAISGTSYEQYF.

The rearrangement uses TRBV11-2 and TRBJ2-2; D is possibly TRBD2 (7 bases). The V end was cut by 9 bases, the J end by 8 bases, with 16 bases between. The germline V gene encodes CDR1 SGHAT and CDR2 FQNNGV. CDR3 size: 13 residues. CDR3 residues: CASDSGGIGELFF. The DNA for the CDR3 is TGTGCCAGTGACTCGGGGGGCATAGGGGAGCTGTTTTTT.

J is TRBJ1-1 and V is TRBV6-5; TRBD1 matches at 8 bases. The CDR3 is 13 residues long. The V and J ends lost 2 bases and 9 bases, in that order; junction bases with no gene match: 5. Looked up from germline, CDR1 is MNHEY and CDR2 is SVGAGI. The chain's CDR3 is CASSYGQGVKAFF. The CDR3, as DNA: TGTGCCAGCAGTTACGGACAGGGCGTGAAAGCTTTCTTT.

The chain combines TRBV11-2 with TRBJ2-3, with D perhaps matching TRBD1 (5 bases). CDR1 is SGHAT and CDR2 is FQNNGV in the germline V gene. The CDR3 totals 15 residues. The V end was cut by 3 bases, the J end by 3 bases, with 13 bases between. CDR3 nucleotides: TGTGCCAGCAGCTTTGTTCAGGGAAGGACAGATACGCAGTATTTT. This translates into CASSFVQGRTDTQYF.

The rearrangement links TRBV28 to TRBJ2-7; D might be TRBD1 (5 bases). Germline V gene sequence: CDR1 MDHEN, CDR2 SYDVKM. The CDR3 is 11 amino acids. Trimming stripped 3 bases from V and 11 bases from J, with 11 bases between. Here the CDR3 DNA reads TGTGCCAGCAGTTTTGCAGGGAAGGAGTACTTC. Amino acid sequence: CASSFAGKEYF.

The chain employs TRBV2 and TRBJ2-1; 7 nucleotides agree with TRBD1. The CDR3 runs to 15 residues. In germline, CDR1 is SNHLY, CDR2 FYNNEI. With 3 bases clipped from V and 7 bases from J, the junction kept 9 bases outside the gene matches. CDR3: CASSERIGGSNEQFF. The CDR3 DNA is TGTGCCAGCAGTGAGCGGATAGGGGGCTCGAATGAGCAGTTCTTC.

The rearrangement joins TRBV18 to TRBJ1-2; unclear D gene. V was pared by 3 bases and J by 3 bases, with 8 bases between. The CDR3 length is 13 residues. Germline CDR1 is KGHSH and CDR2 is LQKENI. The CDR3 nucleotides are TGTGCCAGCTCACCTGCCACCGACTATGGCTACACCTTC. Encoded protein: CASSPATDYGYTF.

The chain has TRBV6-1 and TRBJ1-5, with a weak D call TRBD1 (5 bases). The CDR3 contains 15 residues. The V and J ends lost 2 bases and 8 bases respectively, with 16 bases between them. Germline assignment: CDR1 MNHNS and CDR2 SASEGT. The CDR3 loop reads CASSERPGMREPQHF. Written as DNA, the CDR3 is TGTGCCAGCAGTGAACGGCCAGGGATGAGGGAGCCCCAGCATTTT.

V usage is TRBV5-4 and J usage is TRBJ2-1, with D perhaps TRBD2 (6 bases). The CDR3 length is 16 residues. Germline assignment: CDR1 SGHNT and CDR2 YYREEE (reference sequence). Trimming stripped 0 bases from V and 7 bases from J, with 17 bases between. The CDR3 DNA sequence: TGTGCCAGCAGCTTGGCCCTCCCGGGAGTATCGAATGAGCAGTTCTTC. It yields the protein CASSLALPGVSNEQFF. Complete variable domain (other parts from reference TRBV5-4 and TRBJ2-1): ETGVTQSPTHLIKTRGQQVTLRCSSQSGHNTVSWYQQALGQGPQFIFQYYREEENGRGNFPPRFSGLQFPNYSSELNVNALELDDSALYLCASSLALPGVSNEQFFGPGTRLTVL.

The chain has TRBV6-5 and TRBJ1-1; maybe TRBD1 (5 bases). There are 13 residues in the CDR3. The V and J ends lost 5 bases and 1 base respectively, with 8 bases between them. Germline loops: CDR1 MNHEY, CDR2 SVGAGI. In DNA, the CDR3 is TGTGCCAGCAGTATAGGACAGAACACTGAAGCTTTCTTT. This gives the protein CASSIGQNTEAFF.

The chain links TRBV6-5 to TRBJ2-5; 8 nucleotides agree with TRBD2. CDR3 length: 14 residues. CDR1 MNHEY and CDR2 SVGAGI come from the germline V gene. V shed 3 bases and J 4 bases; nucleotides not matched to a gene: 4. Here the CDR3 DNA reads TGTGCCAGCAGTTATTCCGGGAGGGCAGAGACCCAGTACTTC. It is translated as CASSYSGRAETQYF.

This sequence joins TRBV6-4 and TRBJ1-4; D is possibly TRBD1 (6 bases). The V end lost 10 bases, the J end lost 8 bases, and 17 bases lay between the germline ends. Germline loops: CDR1 MRHNA, CDR2 SNTAGT. CDR3 size: 13 residues. CDR3 in amino acids: CATDPYRVEKLFF. CDR3 DNA sequence: TGTGCCACCGACCCTTACAGGGTAGAAAAACTGTTTTTT.

The genes are TRBV6-1 and TRBJ1-5; weak D call: TRBD1 (6 bases). This CDR3 is 14 amino acids long. CDR1 and CDR2 from the germline V gene are MNHNS and SASEGT. The ends were cut back, 6 bases at V and 3 bases at J, with 12 bases in the middle. The CDR3 DNA reads TGTGCCAGCAGGGGAGGACAGCTCAATCAGCCCCAGCATTTT. Amino acid sequence: CASRGGQLNQPQHF.

The chain couples TRBV7-3 to TRBJ1-2; D is undetermined. The germline V gene has CDR1 SGHTA and CDR2 FQGTGA. Deletions cut 2 bases from V and 7 bases from J, with 11 bases between. CDR3 size: 13 residues. As DNA, the CDR3 is TGTGCCAGCAGCTTATCTGGGTTACGTGGCTACACCTTC. Translation: CASSLSGLRGYTF.

The chain has TRBV5-1 and TRBJ2-1; D gene uncertain. The CDR3 length is 15 residues. The germline gives CDR1 SGHRS, CDR2 YFSETQ. Deletions cut 0 bases from V and 2 bases from J, with 9 bases between. DNA for the CDR3: TGCGCCAGCAGCTTGGGGGCAGGAGCCTACAATGAGCAGTTCTTC. Translating it yields CASSLGAGAYNEQFF.